This is a list of T cell receptor beta chains from one sample in a study of graft-versus-host responses after intestinal transplantation. Sequencing was performed with immunoSEQ multiplex PCR; in TCRdb, only in-frame clones are kept and a portion is missing. This sample yields over 100,000 clones, of which approximately 92% are seen a single time; more than 0.09% belongs to the top ten. What these receptors recognize is not known. Sequencing was performed on unstimulated CD4+ T cells sorted from spleen or lymph node cells, taken before intestinal transplant. These receptors were collected from a human donor who received an intestinal transplant. Both conserved end residues are part of each CDR3. The D gene is left open where the match is weak. Not all rows give a size; the values are once, few, many and, for expanded clones, a class.

TRBJ2-1	TRBV19	NA	NA	14	CASRPLGLRNEQFF	TGTGCCAGTAGGCCCCTAGGGTTGCGGAATGAGCAGTTCTTC
TRBJ1-5	TRBV28	NA	TRBD1	14	CASSPRTGRQPQHF	TGTGCCAGCAGCCCTAGGACAGGGCGTCAGCCCCAGCATTTT
TRBJ2-1	TRBV6-5	once	NA	15	CASSYLKLPTEIQFF	TGTGCCAGCAGTTACCTGAAACTTCCGACCGAGATACAGTTCTTC
TRBJ1-2	TRBV19	few	TRBD1	13	CASSFRDRDGYTF	TGTGCCAGTAGTTTCCGGGACAGGGATGGCTACACCTTC
TRBJ2-3	TRBV18	NA	NA	15	CASSTGTPTGDTQYF	TGTGCCAGCTCAACCGGGACTCCCACCGGAGATACGCAGTATTTT
TRBJ2-7	TRBV28	NA	NA	14	CASSLVAENYEQYF	TGTGCCAGCAGTTTAGTAGCGGAGAACTACGAGCAGTACTTC
TRBJ2-7	TRBV14	NA	TRBD1	15	CASSQGRGLSYEQYF	TGTGCCAGCAGCCAAGGCAGGGGGCTTTCCTACGAGCAGTACTTC
TRBJ2-7	TRBV6-1	NA	TRBD1	15	CASSPRQGISTEQYF	TGTGCCAGCAGTCCACGACAGGGAATATCTACCGAGCAGTACTTC
TRBJ2-2	TRBV5-1	NA	TRBD2	18	CASSPRGGLAANTGELFF	TGCGCCAGCAGCCCCCGAGGAGGGCTAGCGGCCAACACCGGGGAGCTGTTTTTT
TRBJ2-3	TRBV5-1	NA	NA	16	CASSLDLVTSTDTQYF	TGCGCCAGCAGCTTAGACCTAGTTACTAGCACAGATACGCAGTATTTT
TRBJ2-5	TRBV29-1	NA	NA	13	CSVGGVGKETQYF	TGCAGCGTTGGCGGGGTGGGGAAAGAGACCCAGTACTTC
TRBJ1-5	TRBV27	NA	NA	13	CASSLSVGQPQHF	TGTGCCAGCAGTTTATCGGTGGGTCAGCCCCAGCATTTT
TRBJ1-4	TRBV27	NA	NA	17	CASSPGAAITTNEKLFF	TGTGCCAGCAGCCCCGGGGCAGCCATTACAACTAATGAAAAACTGTTTTTT
TRBJ2-5	TRBV6-1	once	NA	14	CASLGRGPQETQYF	TGTGCCAGCCTCGGTCGGGGCCCCCAAGAGACCCAGTACTTC